What follows are 28 T cell receptor beta chains derived from one specimen sequenced in a study of CD8+CD57+ T cells in acquired aplastic anemia. The TCR beta profiling, which covered VDJ combination and CDR3 sequence, was carried out using genomic DNA as the template. TCRdb redid the calling of the reads with MiXCR, one entry per CDR3 protein. The data show approximately 160,000 distinct CDR3 sequences, roughly 50% seen once. An expansion of CD8+CD57+ cells by flow cytometry had been shown in patients chosen for sequencing. Source material: sorted CD4+, CD8+, or CD8+CD57+ T cells (not recorded which) from PBMCs. These receptor sequences come from a human donor with aplastic anemia.

The table lists this clonotype with many counts. V gene TRBV19 combines with J gene TRBJ1-1; no clear D gene. CDR1 is LNHDA, CDR2 SQIVND, per germline (reference sequence). Deletions cut 6 bases from V and 0 bases from J, with 17 bases between. The CDR3 runs to 16 residues. The CDR3 is CASRSAGSRVNTEAFF. DNA for the CDR3: TGTGCCAGTAGGAGCGCCGGGTCTCGGGTGAACACTGAAGCTTTCTTT. The full variable domain, with the rest looked up from reference TRBV19 and TRBJ1-1, is DGGITQSPKYLFRKEGQNVTLSCEQNLNHDAMYWYRQDPGQGLRLIYYSQIVNDFQKGDIAEGYSVSREKKESFPLTVTSAQKNPTAFYLCASRSAGSRVNTEAFFGQGTRLTVV.

The table lists this clonotype with many counts. The V gene is TRBV19, the J gene TRBJ1-2; D is ambiguous. Per the germline V gene, CDR1 is LNHDA and CDR2 is SQIVND (reference sequence). V was shortened by 1 base and J by 0 bases, with 12 bases between the two germline ends. The CDR3 extends over 16 amino acids. CDR3 DNA: TGTGCCAGTAGTATAGTGGGAGCCTTTACTAACTATGGCTACACCTTC. Its translation: CASSIVGAFTNYGYTF.

With respect to this clonotype: It may be a read error: a sequence one base away is much more abundant. The genes are TRBV30 and TRBJ2-3; D call uncertain. In germline, CDR1 is GTSNPN, CDR2 SVGIG (reference sequence). V lost 1 base and J lost 2, with 4 bases in between. This CDR3 comprises 12 residues. The CDR3 bases are TGTGCCTGGAGTGCATCCACAGATACGCAGTATTTT. This sequence encodes CAWSASTDTQYF.

The rearrangement joins TRBV7-2 to TRBJ1-6; 11 bases map to TRBD1. The CDR3 covers 14 residues. The germline V gene has CDR1 SGHTA and CDR2 FQGNSA. V was pared by 5 bases and J by 10 bases, with 4 bases of the junction left unmatched. CDR3 DNA: TGTGCCAGCAGCGAGTGGACAGGGGGCTCACCCCTCCACTTT. It yields the protein CASSEWTGGSPLHF.

This clonotype was seen ten or more times. This sequence joins TRBV6-2 or TRBV6-3 and TRBJ2-3; D may be TRBD1 (6 bases). Germline values: CDR1 MNHEY, CDR2 SVGEGT. The CDR3 contains 15 residues. V was shortened by 8 bases and J by 0 bases, with 15 bases between the two germline ends. The CDR3: CASGVAGESTDTQYF. The CDR3 DNA reads as TGTGCCAGCGGGGTGGCAGGGGAGAGCACAGATACGCAGTATTTT.

This clonotype was observed a handful of times. V is TRBV4-2 and J is TRBJ2-2; 7 bases are shared with TRBD2. From germline, CDR1 is LGHNA and CDR2 YNFKEQ. The CDR3 is 15 residues long. Unmatched junction bases numbered 5, after V lost 4 bases and J lost 3 bases. The CDR3 region is CASSRGGEDTGELFF. For the CDR3, the DNA is TGTGCCAGCAGCCGCGGGGGAGAGGACACCGGGGAGCTGTTTTTT.

In this sample, this clonotype turned up once. This sequence joins TRBV9 and TRBJ1-3, with D unclear. Germline V CDR1 and CDR2: SGDLS, YYNGEE. The CDR3 covers 15 residues. V lost 0 bases and J lost 8, with 15 bases in between. In DNA, the CDR3 is TGTGCCAGCAGCGTAGCGGCCCTCAATCGGGACACCATATATTTT. Residues: CASSVAALNRDTIYF.

Note on this clonotype: A clone one base away is much larger, so this may be a read error. This chain joins TRBV14 and TRBJ1-1; no definite D call. CDR1 SGHDN and CDR2 FVKESK come from the germline V gene. This CDR3 contains 13 residues. Trimming left V 5 bases short and J 1 base short, with 8 bases between. CDR3 in amino acids: CASSFGPNTEAFF. The DNA of the CDR3 is TGTGCCAGCAGCTTCGGACCGAACACTGAAGCTTTCTTT.

This clonotype was observed a handful of times. The limits of the CDR3 on the DNA are not certain, so only TCRdb's listed CDR3 is given. The chain joins TRBV9 to TRBJ2-3; no DNA check was done on the table's D call, TRBD2. The CDR3 is 21 amino acids in total, end residues counted. Germline lookup yields CDR1 SGDLS and CDR2 YYNGEE. The CDR3 spells CASSFYICSADSGQVTDTQYF.

The count of this clonotype is one. The chain joins TRBV11-1 to TRBJ2-5, with TRBD1 matching over 8 bases. The CDR3 length is 15 residues. With V trimmed by 0 bases and J by 2 bases, 2 bases remained unmatched. Germline values: CDR1 SGHAT, CDR2 FQDESV (reference sequence). For the CDR3, the DNA is TGTGCCAGCAGCTTAGCTGGGACAGGACAAGAGACCCAGTACTTC. It is translated as CASSLAGTGQETQYF.

The chain employs TRBV14 and TRBJ2-7, with D perhaps TRBD1 (5 bases). Per the germline V gene, CDR1 is SGHDN and CDR2 is FVKESK. V shed 1 base and J shed 3 bases, with 13 bases lying between them. This CDR3 is built from 15 residues. In nucleotides, the CDR3 is TGTGCCAGCAGCCAAGTAGGCAGGGTAAACTACGAGCAGTACGTC. It codes for CASSQVGRVNYEQYV.

This chain connects TRBV13 to TRBJ2-7; D perhaps matches TRBD2 (6 bases). CDR3 size: 13 residues. Germline V CDR1 and CDR2: PRHDT, FYEKMQ (reference sequence). The ends were cut back, 5 bases at V and 5 bases at J, with 13 bases in the middle. The CDR3 nucleotides read TGTGCCAGCAGCCGGAGGACTATCGACGAGCAGTACTTC. Its translation is CASSRRTIDEQYF. Complete variable domain (other parts from reference TRBV13 and TRBJ2-7): AAGVIQSPRHLIKEKRETATLKCYPIPRHDTVYWYQQGPGQDPQFLISFYEKMQSDKGSIPDRFSAQQFSDYHSELNMSSLELGDSALYFCASSRRTIDEQYFGPGTRLTVT.

This chain uses TRBV24-1 with TRBJ2-7; 7 bases line up with TRBD2. V was pared by 3 bases and J by 8 bases, with 6 bases of the junction left unmatched. This CDR3 has 13 amino acids. Germline V gives CDR1 KGHDR, CDR2 SFDVKD. CDR3 loop: CATSDNAGVKQYV. The CDR3 DNA reads as TGTGCCACCAGTGATAATGCGGGGGTTAAGCAGTACGTC.

Concerning this clonotype: A read error may account for a junction end that differs from germline. This CDR3 is CASNQDGTGGYYGYAF. In DNA, the CDR3 is TGTGCCAGCAACCAAGATGGGACAGGGGGTTACTATGGCTACGCCTTC. The rearrangement links TRBV4-2 to TRBJ1-2, with 11 nucleotides matching TRBD1. Germline CDR1 LGHNA, CDR2 YNFKEQ. The CDR3 covers 16 residues.

Concerning this clonotype itself: A junction boundary mismatches the germline segment, possibly from a read error. The V gene is TRBV20-1, the J gene TRBJ2-7; 9 bases line up with TRBD1. The length of the CDR3 is 12 residues. Germline V CDR1 and CDR2: DFQATT, SNEGSKA (reference sequence). The CDR3 DNA is TGCTGTGCCCGGGACAGGGTCCACGAGCAGTACTTC. Protein: CCARDRVHEQYF.

In this sample, this clonotype turned up once. The genes are TRBV19 and TRBJ1-5; D unclear. V dropped 1 base and J dropped 1 base, with 5 bases sitting between them. Germline V gene lookup returns CDR1 LNHDA and CDR2 SQIVND (reference sequence). This CDR3 contains 14 residues. CDR3 in amino acids: CASSIVGSNQPQHF. CDR3 coding DNA: TGTGCCAGTAGTATAGTGGGAAGCAATCAGCCCCAGCATTTT.

This clonotype occurred many times. This chain joins TRBV24-1 and TRBJ2-5, with 7 bases identical to TRBD2. CDR1 and CDR2 (germline): KGHDR, SFDVKD. The CDR3 consists of 14 residues. V shed 6 bases, J shed 4 bases, and the junction held 7 bases outside the gene matches. This chain's CDR3 is CATSSLGGSETQYF. CDR3 coding DNA: TGTGCCACCAGTTCTTTGGGGGGGTCAGAGACCCAGTACTTC.

There are many counts of this clonotype. The J gene is TRBJ1-4, the V gene TRBV4-1; no clear D. The CDR3 sequence is 16 residues long. Trimming shortened V by 4 bases and J by 8 bases, and 20 bases separated the two germline ends. The germline V gene encodes CDR1 MGHRA and CDR2 YSYEKL. CDR3 bases: TGCGCCAGCAGCCCCCAGGAAGCTGAACCGGTAGAAAAACTGTTTTTT. This sequence encodes CASSPQEAEPVEKLFF.

V is TRBV15 and J is TRBJ1-2; 10 bases fit TRBD1. Per the germline V gene, CDR1 is LNHNV and CDR2 is YYDKDF (reference sequence). The ends lost 4 bases at V and 7 bases at J; junction bases unmatched: 21. The CDR3 runs 19 residues. The CDR3 region is CATSNYPVGTGAMKGGYTF. The DNA of the CDR3 is TGTGCCACCAGCAACTACCCGGTGGGGACAGGGGCGATGAAGGGTGGCTACACCTTC.

The rearrangement uses TRBV10-1 and TRBJ1-1; D is undetermined. CDR3 length equals 13 residues. V lost 4 bases to trimming and J lost 0 bases, with 6 bases between them. Germline V CDR1 and CDR2: WNHNN, SYGVQD (reference sequence). CDR3 amino acids: CASSGSLNTEAFF. CDR3 coding DNA: TGCGCCAGCAGTGGAAGCCTGAACACTGAAGCTTTCTTT.

This clonotype was counted ten times or more. This chain uses TRBV7-2 with TRBJ1-2, with a weak D call TRBD1 (5 bases). The length of the CDR3 is 13 residues. V was cut by 5 bases and J by 4 bases, with 11 bases left in between. Germline V gene lookup returns CDR1 SGHTA and CDR2 FQGNSA. CDR3 DNA sequence: TGTGCCAGCAGCCAAGGACAAGTCTATGGCTACACCTTC. It encodes CASSQGQVYGYTF.

This rearrangement joins TRBV20-1 to TRBJ1-5, with 7 positions matching TRBD1. The V gene's germline CDR1 is DFQATT and CDR2 SNEGSKA (reference sequence). J gave up 10 bases and V 0 bases, and 6 bases lay outside the gene matches. The CDR3 is made up of 13 amino acids. DNA of the CDR3: TGCAGTGCTAGAGAGACAGGGTTCCGACCCCAGCATTTT. It codes for CSARETGFRPQHF.

This chain uses TRBV20-1 with TRBJ1-3; D call uncertain. The CDR3 contains 11 residues. Germline lookup yields CDR1 DFQATT and CDR2 SNEGSKA (reference sequence). V was shortened by 6 bases and J by 3 bases, with 6 bases between the two germline ends. The CDR3 sequence: CSAINGNTIYF. CDR3 DNA: TGCAGTGCCATCAATGGAAACACCATATATTTT.

About this clonotype: Given a much more abundant clone one base away, this may be a read error. This chain uses TRBV19 with TRBJ1-4; 10 nucleotides align to TRBD1. The CDR3 length is 16 residues. CDR1 LNHDA and CDR2 SQIVND come from the germline V gene (reference sequence). This CDR3 is CASRIPTGGSNEKLFF. In nucleotides, the CDR3 is TGTGCCAGTCGTATCCCGACAGGGGGCTCTAATGAAAAACTGTTTTTT.

This clonotype was seen repeatedly, ten times or more. The rearrangement links TRBV4-3 to TRBJ1-5; tentatively, D is TRBD1 (5 bases). Trimming left V 0 bases short and J 7 bases short, with 10 bases between. This CDR3 has 14 amino acids. Germline V lookup: CDR1 LGHNA, CDR2 YSLEER. The CDR3 region has the DNA TGCGCCAGCAGCCAAGATATGAGGGGCCAGCCCCAGCATTTT. This codes for CASSQDMRGQPQHF.

This clonotype came up once. The gene calls are TRBV3-1 and TRBJ2-1; D call uncertain. Germline CDR1 is LGHDT and CDR2 is YNNKEL (reference sequence). V lost 1 base and J 8 bases, leaving 12 bases between the germline ends. This CDR3 has 14 residues. DNA of the CDR3: TGTGCCAGCAGCCAAGCAGTCTCAGCTTATGAGCAGTTCTTC. It codes for CASSQAVSAYEQFF.

The chain links TRBV5-1 to TRBJ2-5, with D maybe TRBD1 (6 bases). CDR3 length equals 14 residues. Germline lookup yields CDR1 SGHRS and CDR2 YFSETQ. Trimming took off 0 bases at V and 5 bases at J, with 11 bases between the two ends. CDR3 in amino acids: CASSLGGQGETQYF. CDR3 bases: TGCGCCAGCAGCTTGGGAGGGCAGGGGGAGACCCAGTACTTC.

This clonotype was observed many times. The J gene is TRBJ2-7, the V gene TRBV18; TRBD1 is a possible D gene (6 bases). There are 15 residues in the CDR3. V was shortened by 1 base and J by 6 bases, with 16 bases between the two germline ends. Germline V CDR1 and CDR2: KGHSH, LQKENI. CDR3 protein: CASSPLQGTLSEQYF. DNA of the CDR3: TGTGCCAGCTCACCACTACAGGGAACTCTCTCCGAGCAGTACTTC.